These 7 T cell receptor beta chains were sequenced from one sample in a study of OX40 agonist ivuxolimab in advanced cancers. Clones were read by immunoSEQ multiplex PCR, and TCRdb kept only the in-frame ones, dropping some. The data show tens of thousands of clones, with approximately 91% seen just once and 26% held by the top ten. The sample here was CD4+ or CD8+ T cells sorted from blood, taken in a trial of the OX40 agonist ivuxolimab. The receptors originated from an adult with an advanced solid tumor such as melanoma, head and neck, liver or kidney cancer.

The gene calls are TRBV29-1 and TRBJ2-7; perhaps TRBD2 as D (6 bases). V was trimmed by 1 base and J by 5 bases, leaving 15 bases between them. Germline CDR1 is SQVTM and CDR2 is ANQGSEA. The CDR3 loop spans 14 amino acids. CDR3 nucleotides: TGCAGCGTTGAAGGGCGGAGGGGCGGGAACGAGCAGTACTTC. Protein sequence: CSVEGRRGGNEQYF.

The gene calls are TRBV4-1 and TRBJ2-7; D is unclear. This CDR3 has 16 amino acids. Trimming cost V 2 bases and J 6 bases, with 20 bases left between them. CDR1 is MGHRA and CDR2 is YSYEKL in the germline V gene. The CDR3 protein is CASSQPSSGLDFEQYF. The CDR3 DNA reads TGCGCCAGCAGCCAACCTTCCTCGGGTCTAGATTTCGAGCAGTACTTC.

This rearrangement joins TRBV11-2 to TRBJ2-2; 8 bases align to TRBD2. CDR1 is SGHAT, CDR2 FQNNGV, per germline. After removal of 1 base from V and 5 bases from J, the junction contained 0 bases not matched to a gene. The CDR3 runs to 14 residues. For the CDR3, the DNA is TGTGCCAGCAGCTTAGCGGGAGGGACCGGGGAGCTGTTTTTT. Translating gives CASSLAGGTGELFF.

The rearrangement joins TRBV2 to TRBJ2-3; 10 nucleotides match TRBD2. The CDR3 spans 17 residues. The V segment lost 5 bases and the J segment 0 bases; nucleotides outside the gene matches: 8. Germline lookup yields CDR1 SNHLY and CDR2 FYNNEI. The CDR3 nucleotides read TGTGCCAGCAGTCTTTATATAGCGGGGGGTAGCACAGATACGCAGTATTTT. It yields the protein CASSLYIAGGSTDTQYF.

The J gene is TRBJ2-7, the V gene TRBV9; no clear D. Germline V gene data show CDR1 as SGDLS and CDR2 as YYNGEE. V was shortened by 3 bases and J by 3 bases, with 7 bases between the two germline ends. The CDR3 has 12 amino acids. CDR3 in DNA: TGTGCCAGCAGCGGACCGGGCTACGAGCAGTACTTC. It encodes CASSGPGYEQYF.

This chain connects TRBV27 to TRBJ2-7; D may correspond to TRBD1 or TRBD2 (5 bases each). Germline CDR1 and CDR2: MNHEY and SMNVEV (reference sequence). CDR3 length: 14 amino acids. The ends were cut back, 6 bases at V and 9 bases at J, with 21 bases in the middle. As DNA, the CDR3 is TGTGCCAGCAGCACCGGGACGGTCCCGGCCGGGCAGTACTTC. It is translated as CASSTGTVPAGQYF.

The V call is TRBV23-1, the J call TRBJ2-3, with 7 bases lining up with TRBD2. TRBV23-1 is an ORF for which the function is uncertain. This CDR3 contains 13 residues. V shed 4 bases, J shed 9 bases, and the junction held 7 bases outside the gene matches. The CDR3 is CASSPPRGETQYF. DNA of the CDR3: TGCGCCAGCAGTCCCCCTCGGGGGGAGACGCAGTATTTT.